This T cell receptor beta chain was sequenced for a study of blood T cells in healthy people across ages. Study observations and caveats: Diversity was estimated from one million T cells, and these estimates were considered underestimates.

CDR1 is LGHNA and CDR2 is YSLEER in the germline V gene. This CDR3 spans 17 amino acids. Losses at the gene ends were 6 bases for V and 5 bases for J; bases not matched to a gene: 9. A few counts support this clonotype. The antigen is unknown. Each of the donors had roughly 9.1 milliliters of peripheral blood drawn into EDTA-treated Vacutainer tubes. PBMCs, at least 6.5 million per sample, were isolated. Primers used in a second PCR of about 7 to 12 cycles were a sample-barcoded 5' primer and a J-beta primer mix. Each of the cDNA molecules was tagged by a template-switch adaptor with 12 random nucleotides. TCRdb redid the calling of the 5' RACE reads with MiXCR, one entry per CDR3 protein. The sample holds 1.5 million to 2 million distinct CDR3 sequences, 28% seen once.

Sequenced material: blood. The TCR was taken from a young woman in good health. The chain combines TRBV4-3 with TRBJ2-1; TRBD2 matches at 14 bases. The CDR3 sequence: CASSQGTSGSSHNEQFF. In DNA form, the CDR3 reads TGCGCCAGCAGTCAGGGGACTAGCGGGAGTTCGCACAATGAGCAGTTCTTC.